The present T cell receptor beta chain was sequenced within a study of T cell responses to AZD1222 COVID-19 vaccine. Comment on this clone: Its matching antigen is unknown.

The data were produced by immunoSEQ multiplex PCR, yet TCRdb's version contains in-frame clones alone and is incomplete. Altogether about 53,000 clones are present, 70% to 85% being singletons, with the ten largest covering roughly 30%. Broader study findings: An increase in Spike-specific TCR breadth and depth was observed after two AZD1222 doses. Scientists sampled the repertoires only once the peak T cell response had passed.

Looked up from germline, CDR1 is SGHTS and CDR2 is YDEGEE. Germline trimming cut 0 bases from V and 8 bases from J; bases unmatched to any gene: 13. The CDR3 sequence is 17 residues long. This sequence joins TRBV5-8 and TRBJ1-2; TRBD1 agrees at 10 bases. The sample in question was peripheral blood, obtained on day 0 of AZD1222 vaccination. The TCR comes from an adult in good health. CDR3 bases: TGTGCCAGCAGCTTGGAGTTTGGGACAGGGGACACCTCGGGCTACACCTTC. As protein: CASSLEFGTGDTSGYTF.